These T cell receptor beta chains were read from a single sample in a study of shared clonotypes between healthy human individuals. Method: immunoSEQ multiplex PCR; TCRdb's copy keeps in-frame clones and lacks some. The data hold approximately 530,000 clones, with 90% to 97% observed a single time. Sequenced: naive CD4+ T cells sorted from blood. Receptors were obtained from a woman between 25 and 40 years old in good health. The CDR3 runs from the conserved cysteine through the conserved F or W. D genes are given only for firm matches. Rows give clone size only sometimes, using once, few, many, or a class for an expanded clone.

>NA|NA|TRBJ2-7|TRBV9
TGTGCCAGCAGCGGCGGGTTCCACGAGCAGTACTTC
CASSGGFHEQYF
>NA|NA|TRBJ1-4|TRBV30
TGTGCCTGGAGTAGATCAACTAATGAAAAACTGTTTTTT
CAWSRSTNEKLFF
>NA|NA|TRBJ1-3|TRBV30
TGTGCCTGGAGTATGAGGGGATTATCTGGAAACACCATATATTTT
CAWSMRGLSGNTIYF
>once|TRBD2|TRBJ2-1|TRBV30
TGTGCCTGGAGCCTCAGCGGGGTGAGTTTTGAGCAGTTCTTC
CAWSLSGVSFEQFF
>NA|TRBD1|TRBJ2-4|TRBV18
TGTGCCAGCTCACCACGGGACAGGCTGAACATTCAGTACTTC
CASSPRDRLNIQYF
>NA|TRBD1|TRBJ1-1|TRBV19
TGTGCCAGTAGTATAGATCAAGGTGTACAGGGGGCGGTTGAAGCTTTCTTT
CASSIDQGVQGAVEAFF
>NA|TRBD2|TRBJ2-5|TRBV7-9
TGTGCCAGCACCCCCAAACTAGCGGGAGCTGGTGAGACCCAGTACTTC
CASTPKLAGAGETQYF
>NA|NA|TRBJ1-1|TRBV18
TGTGCCAGCTCAGCAGGGATGAACACTGAAGCTTTCTTT
CASSAGMNTEAFF
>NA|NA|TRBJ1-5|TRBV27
TGTGCCAGCAGTTCCTTAGGGGGGCGAGTTAATAGCAATCAGCCCCAGCATTTT
CASSSLGGRVNSNQPQHF
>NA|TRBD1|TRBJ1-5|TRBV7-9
TGTGCCAGCAGCTTAGATACAGGGGGGACCGATCAGCCCCAGCATTTT
CASSLDTGGTDQPQHF
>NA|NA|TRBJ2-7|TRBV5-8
TGTGCCAGCAGCTCCCTCCTGGGTTCCGATTGGGACGAGCAGTACTTC
CASSSLLGSDWDEQYF
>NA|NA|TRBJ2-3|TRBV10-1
TGCGCCAGCGGCCGTTCTTACACAGATACGCAGTATTTT
CASGRSYTDTQYF
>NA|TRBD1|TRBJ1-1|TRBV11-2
TGTGCCAGCAGCTTGGGGCGGGCAGGGGGCAGATACACTGAAGCTTTCTTT
CASSLGRAGGRYTEAFF
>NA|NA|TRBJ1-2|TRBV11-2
TGTGCCAGCAGCTTAGACAGGGGTGGCTATGGCTACACCTTC
CASSLDRGGYGYTF
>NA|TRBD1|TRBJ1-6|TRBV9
TGTGCCAGCAGCCGAGGGGACAGGGGGTATAATTCACCCCTCCACTTT
CASSRGDRGYNSPLHF
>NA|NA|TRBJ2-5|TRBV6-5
TGTGCCAGCAGCGGGGCTCGGGAGACCCAGTACTTC
CASSGARETQYF
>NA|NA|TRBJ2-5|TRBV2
TGTGCCAGCGGTCAAGAGACCCAGTACTTC
CASGQETQYF
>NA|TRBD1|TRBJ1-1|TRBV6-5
TGTGCCAGCAGTTACACAGGGGTGACTGAAGCTTTCTTT
CASSYTGVTEAFF
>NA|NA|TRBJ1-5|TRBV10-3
TGTGCCATCAGTGAGTCGGAAGGTCAGCCCCAGCATTTT
CAISESEGQPQHF
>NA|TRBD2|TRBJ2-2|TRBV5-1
TGCGCCAGCCAACCCTCGACTAGCGTTCCCGGGGAGCTGTTTTTT
CASQPSTSVPGELFF
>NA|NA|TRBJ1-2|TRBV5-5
TGTGCCAGCAGCTTGGGGCCAGTCAAAAACTATGGCTACACCTTC
CASSLGPVKNYGYTF
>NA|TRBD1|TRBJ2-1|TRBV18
TGTGCCAGCTCACCGGGACAGGGGGTTGGCAGTGAGCAGTTCTTC
CASSPGQGVGSEQFF
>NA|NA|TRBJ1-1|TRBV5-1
TGCGCCAGCAGCTTCCGGGGAGAGCCTGAAGCTTTCTTT
CASSFRGEPEAFF
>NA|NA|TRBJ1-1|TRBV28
TGTGCCAGCACCAAAGGGCGGACGCACCACAGGTTCTGG
CASTKGRTHHRFW
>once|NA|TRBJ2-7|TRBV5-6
TGTGCCAGCAGCTTGTTTTCAAGGGTTGAGGAGCAGTACTTC
CASSLFSRVEEQYF
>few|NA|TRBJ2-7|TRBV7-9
TGTGCCAGCGTCAGGTCTGGGACCTACGAGCAGTACTTC
CASVRSGTYEQYF
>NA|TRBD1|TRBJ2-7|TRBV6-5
TGTGCCAGCAGTGCTGACAGGGGGCGGAACGAGCAGTACTTC
CASSADRGRNEQYF
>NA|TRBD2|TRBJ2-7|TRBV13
TGTGCCAGCAGCGCTGGGGGGGTCTCCTACGAGCAGTACTTC
CASSAGGVSYEQYF
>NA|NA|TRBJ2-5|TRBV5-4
TGTGCCAGCAGCTTAAGGGAAGAGACCCAGTACTTC
CASSLREETQYF
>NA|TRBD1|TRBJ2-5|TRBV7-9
TGTGCCAGCAGCATACCGGGACAGGGAAGAGAGACCCAGTACTTC
CASSIPGQGRETQYF
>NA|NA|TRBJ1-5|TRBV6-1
TGTGCCAGCAGTCACAATACAGGGTTTCAGCCCCAGCATTTT
CASSHNTGFQPQHF
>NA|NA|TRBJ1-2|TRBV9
TGTGCCAGCAGCGTAGACCCGGGGGCGCAGTCAGACTACACCTTC
CASSVDPGAQSDYTF